The rows below give T cell receptor beta chains drawn from one sample of a study of cytomegalovirus exposure and HLA in healthy donors. Here immunoSEQ multiplex PCR was the method, and the copy in TCRdb shows in-frame clones only, minus some. In the table there are a few hundred thousand clones, almost 85% of which are singletons. Sequencing used PBMCs. Receptors were obtained from a woman aged 40 to 50 in good health and CMV-seropositive. Each CDR3 is given with its conserved first and last residue. Fields, in order: V gene, clone size, J gene, CDR3 protein. Clone sizes are given selectively: once, few, many, or a class where the clone is expanded.

>TRBV4-3|few|TRBJ2-5
CASSQVLGGQQETQYF
>TRBV7-2|NA|TRBJ2-5
CASSLDSGMGQETQYF
>TRBV27|few|TRBJ2-1
CASSLWGASKGEQFF
>TRBV4-3|NA|TRBJ1-2
CASSQAGVSNYGYTF
>TRBV7-2|NA|TRBJ1-3
CASSSQGSGNTIYF
>TRBV13|NA|TRBJ2-3
CASSLRGQGSDTQYF
>TRBV18|NA|TRBJ1-1
CASSPAPEDTEAFF
>TRBV6-5|once|TRBJ2-5
CASSLQGSREGTQYF
>TRBV7-8|NA|TRBJ2-3
CASSSGLIGTDTQYF
>TRBV9|NA|TRBJ2-7
CASSVSGSYEQYF
>TRBV5-1|NA|NA
CASSLFSSAINEQYF
>TRBV28|NA|TRBJ1-2
CASSLGGAGVDYGYTF
>TRBV5-1|NA|TRBJ1-1
CASSFEPGVVRTEAFF
>TRBV7-9|NA|TRBJ2-3
CASNRLGSTDTQYF
>TRBV6-5|NA|TRBJ1-1
CASSGQGGRAFF
>TRBV2|NA|TRBJ1-4
CASQPIESEKLFF
>TRBV5-1|NA|TRBJ2-3
CASSLTSGRATDTQYF
>TRBV29-1|NA|TRBJ1-2
CSAHLGQENGYTF
>TRBV6-5|NA|TRBJ2-2
CARTGISTGELFF
>TRBV29-1|NA|TRBJ1-1
CSVATDRNTEAFF
>TRBV28|NA|TRBJ1-2
CASSLLGRVHGYTF
>TRBV27|NA|TRBJ1-2
CASSLTGANYGYTF
>TRBV28|once|TRBJ1-2
CASSPGGEVGYTF
>TRBV19|few|TRBJ2-1
CASSLEARDSINEQFF
>TRBV7-9|NA|TRBJ2-1
CASSSPGNEQFF